Sequencing of this T cell receptor (beta chain) was carried out in a study of cytomegalovirus exposure and HLA in healthy donors. Study in general: Sequencing of about 200 million T cells in an earlier analysis found roughly 120 million unique TCR beta sequences. Broader study findings: Later examination showed HLA-associated TCR beta chains had greater clonal expansion than equally common others. Among CMV-associated TCR beta chains, most appeared HLA-restricted in a later analysis. Overall, approximately 150 TCR beta chains were annotated as cytomegalovirus-associated.

Comments on this clone: What it recognizes is unknown.

With 60 Vbeta and 13 Jbeta primers, the PCR was carried out. Assay used: immunoSEQ multiplex PCR; TCRdb lists only in-frame clones, some missing. The sample shows approximately 85,000 clones, around 70% of them seen only once. V gave up 5 bases and J gave up 3 bases; unmatched junction bases: 5. The CDR3 consists of 15 residues. From germline, CDR1 is SGHTA and CDR2 FQGTGA. The chain recombines TRBV7-3 with TRBJ1-2; 11 bases align to TRBD1. This clonotype was sampled from a woman in her thirties or forties in good health and CMV-seropositive. Specimen: PBMCs. In DNA, the CDR3 is TGTGCCAGCAGCCTCGGACAGGGGGCATACTATGGCTACACCTTC. It specifies CASSLGQGAYYGYTF.